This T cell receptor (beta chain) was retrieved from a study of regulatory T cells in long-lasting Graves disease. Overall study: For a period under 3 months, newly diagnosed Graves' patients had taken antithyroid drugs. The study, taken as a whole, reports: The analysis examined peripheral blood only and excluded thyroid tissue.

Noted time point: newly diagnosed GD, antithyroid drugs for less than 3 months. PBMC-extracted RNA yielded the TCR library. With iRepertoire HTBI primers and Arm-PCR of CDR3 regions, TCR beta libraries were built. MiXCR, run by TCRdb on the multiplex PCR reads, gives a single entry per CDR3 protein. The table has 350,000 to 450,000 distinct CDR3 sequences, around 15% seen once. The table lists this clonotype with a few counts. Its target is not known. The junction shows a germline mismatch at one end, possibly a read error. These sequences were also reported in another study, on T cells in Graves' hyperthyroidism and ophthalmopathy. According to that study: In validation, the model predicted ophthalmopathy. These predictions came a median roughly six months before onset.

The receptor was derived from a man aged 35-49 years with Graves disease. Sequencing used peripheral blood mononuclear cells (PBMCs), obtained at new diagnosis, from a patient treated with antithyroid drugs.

The CDR3 spells CANSVTDSDTDTQYF. The CDR3 DNA follows: TGCGCCAACAGCGTGACAGACTCCGACACAGATACGCAGTATTTT. This chain connects TRBV5-1 to TRBJ2-3; weak D call: TRBD1 (5 bases). This CDR3 is 15 amino acids long. From germline, CDR1 is SGHRS and CDR2 YFSETQ.